A single sample is the source of the 7 T cell receptor beta chains below, sequenced in a study of T-cell memory formation after mild COVID-19. MiXCR, run by TCRdb on the 5' RACE reads, gives a single entry per CDR3 protein. This table has around 29,000 distinct CDR3 sequences, approximately 12% appearing once. Source material: PBMCs or a T cell subset sorted from them (not recorded which). These receptor sequences come from an adult woman who had mild COVID-19 (a few samples of this study predate the infection). Cell type and time point are not known.

This clonotype has at least ten counts. The chain carries TRBV20-1 and TRBJ1-1; a possible D gene is TRBD1 (6 bases). The CDR3 runs 17 residues. The V and J ends lost 3 bases and 3 bases respectively, with 23 bases between them. Per the germline V gene, CDR1 is DFQATT and CDR2 is SNEGSKA (reference sequence). The CDR3 DNA reads TGCAGTGCTAGGCCAGGGGATCGTTTTGGCGGCGACACTGAAGCTTTCTTT. Amino acid sequence: CSARPGDRFGGDTEAFF.

This clonotype came up a few times. This chain uses TRBV30 with TRBJ2-5; 15 bases line up with TRBD2. V dropped 3 bases and J dropped 5; count of bases not matched to a gene: 16. This CDR3 spans 19 amino acids. CDR1 and CDR2 (germline): GTSNPN, SVGIG (reference sequence). CDR3 in amino acids: CAWRGGLAGGSLLGETQYF. CDR3 bases: TGTGCCTGGAGGGGGGGACTAGCGGGAGGATCCTTACTGGGGGAGACCCAGTACTTC.

This clonotype was recorded at least ten times. The chain has TRBV20-1 and TRBJ2-1, with a possible D match to TRBD2 (6 bases). The germline V gene has CDR1 DFQATT and CDR2 SNEGSKA (reference sequence). Trimming cost V 1 base and J 1 base, with 11 bases left between them. This CDR3 has 15 amino acids. In nucleotides, the CDR3 is TGCAGTGCTAGAGGACTAGGGAATTCCTACAATGAGCAGTTCTTC. It yields the protein CSARGLGNSYNEQFF.

This clonotype was detected ten times or more. This rearrangement joins TRBV7-3 to TRBJ2-1; 8 nucleotides align to TRBD1. Germline CDR1 is SGHTA and CDR2 is FQGTGA. The V gene end was trimmed by 4 bases and the J gene end by 7 bases; junction bases not matched to a gene: 12. This CDR3 contains 16 residues. CDR3 DNA sequence: TGTGCCAGCAGCTACCTCCGGGACAGGTGCTATAATGAGCAGTTCTTC. Amino acids: CASSYLRDRCYNEQFF.

The sample holds many counts of this clonotype. The chain recombines TRBV6-2 or TRBV6-3 with TRBJ2-1; 15 bases match TRBD2. With 6 bases clipped from V and 4 bases from J, the junction kept 4 bases outside the gene matches. The CDR3 is 16 residues long. Germline V lookup: CDR1 MNHEY, CDR2 SVGEGT. This CDR3 is CASSSGLAGGYNEQFF. The CDR3 region has the DNA TGTGCCAGCAGCTCCGGACTAGCGGGAGGGTACAATGAGCAGTTCTTC.

This clonotype has a count of ten or more. This rearrangement joins TRBV24-1 to TRBJ2-7; D may correspond to TRBD1 or TRBD2 (5 bases each). V dropped 3 bases and J dropped 1 base, with 18 bases sitting between them. Germline V CDR1 and CDR2: KGHDR, SFDVKD. This CDR3 comprises 17 residues. The CDR3 coding sequence is TGTGCCACCAGTGATAAAGAGGGGCGCGTCAAGTCCTACGAGCAGTACTTC. Residues: CATSDKEGRVKSYEQYF.

This clonotype was seen at least ten times. The chain employs TRBV11-2 and TRBJ1-2, with 7 bases identical to TRBD1. Germline CDR1 reads SGHAT; CDR2 reads FQNNGV. V lost 0 bases, J lost 7 bases, and 5 bases stayed unmatched. The CDR3 runs to 14 residues. The CDR3 sequence is CASSLEVGGAGYTF. In DNA, the CDR3 is TGTGCCAGCAGCTTAGAAGTAGGGGGCGCTGGCTACACCTTC.